This TCR beta chain originates from a study of blood T cell repertoires in COVID-19. In the study overall: Sites across the United States, Italy and Spain contributed samples from acute and convalescent COVID-19. T cells, B-cell-depleted T cells, or PBMCs supplied cDNA or gDNA.

V was cut by 3 bases and J by 4 bases, with 13 bases left in between. CDR3 length: 15 amino acids. Germline values: CDR1 KGHSH, CDR2 LQKENI. Authors' processing steps: Amplification with reference gene primers provided the estimates of nucleated cell counts. Sequencing was performed with immunoSEQ multiplex PCR; in TCRdb, only in-frame clones are kept and a portion is missing. V, J and clone size reflect that table, while D and trimming were determined from the DNA. The sample has just under 150,000 clones, 70% to 90% seen once; the top ten hold approximately 2.5%. The specimen was peripheral blood. This clonotype was obtained from a human donor with acute or convalescent COVID-19. The donor label of this sample is uncertain. V gene TRBV18 combines with J gene TRBJ1-5; possibly TRBD1 for D (6 bases). CDR3 nucleotide sequence: TGTGCCAGCTCACCTTTCGGGACAAGTAATCAGCCCCAGCATTTT. Encoded protein: CASSPFGTSNQPQHF.